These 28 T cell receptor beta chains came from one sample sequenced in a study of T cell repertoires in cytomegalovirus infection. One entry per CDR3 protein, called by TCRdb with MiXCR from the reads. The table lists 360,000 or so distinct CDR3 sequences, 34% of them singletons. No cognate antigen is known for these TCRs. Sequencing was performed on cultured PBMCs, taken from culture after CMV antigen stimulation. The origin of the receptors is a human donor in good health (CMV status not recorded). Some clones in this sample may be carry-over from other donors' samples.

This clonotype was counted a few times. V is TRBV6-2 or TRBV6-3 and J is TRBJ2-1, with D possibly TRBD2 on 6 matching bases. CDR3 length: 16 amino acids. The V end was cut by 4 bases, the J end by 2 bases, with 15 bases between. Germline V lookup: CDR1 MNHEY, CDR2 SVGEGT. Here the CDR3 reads CASSSTPREAYNEQFF. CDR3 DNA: TGTGCCAGCAGTTCCACCCCCAGGGAGGCCTACAATGAGCAGTTCTTC.

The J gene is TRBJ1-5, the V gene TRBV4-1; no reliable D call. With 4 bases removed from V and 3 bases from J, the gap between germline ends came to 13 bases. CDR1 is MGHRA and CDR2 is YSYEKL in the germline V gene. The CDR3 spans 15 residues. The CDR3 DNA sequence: TGCGCCAGCAGCCCCTTGGTGGGGAACAATCAGCCCCAGCATTTT. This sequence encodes CASSPLVGNNQPQHF.

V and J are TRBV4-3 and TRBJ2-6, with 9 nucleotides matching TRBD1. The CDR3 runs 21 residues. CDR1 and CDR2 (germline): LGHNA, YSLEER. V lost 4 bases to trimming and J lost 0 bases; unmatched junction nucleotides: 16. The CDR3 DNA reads TGCGCCAGCAGCCGATCCTATCGGGGGACAGGGTTGGGCTCTGGGGCCAACGTCCTGACTTTC. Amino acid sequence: CASSRSYRGTGLGSGANVLTF.

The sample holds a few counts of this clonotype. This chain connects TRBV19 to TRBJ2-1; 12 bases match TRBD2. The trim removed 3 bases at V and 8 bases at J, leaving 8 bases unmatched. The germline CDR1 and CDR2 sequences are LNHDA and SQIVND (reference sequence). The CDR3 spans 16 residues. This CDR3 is CASSIWTSGKGDEQFF. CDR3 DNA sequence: TGTGCCAGTAGTATCTGGACTAGCGGGAAAGGCGATGAGCAGTTCTTC.

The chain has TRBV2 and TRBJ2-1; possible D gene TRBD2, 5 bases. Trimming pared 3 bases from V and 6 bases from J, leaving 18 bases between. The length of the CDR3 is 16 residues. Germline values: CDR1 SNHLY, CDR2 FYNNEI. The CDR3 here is CASSDRVGVLSNEQFF. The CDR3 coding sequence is TGTGCCAGCAGTGACCGGGTGGGAGTTTTGAGCAATGAGCAGTTCTTC.

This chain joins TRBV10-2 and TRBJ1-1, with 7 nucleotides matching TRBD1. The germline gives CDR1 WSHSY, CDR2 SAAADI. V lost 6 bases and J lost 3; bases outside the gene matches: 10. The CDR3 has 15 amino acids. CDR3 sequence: CASRREGARDTEAFF. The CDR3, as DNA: TGCGCCAGCAGACGGGAGGGGGCGCGGGACACTGAAGCTTTCTTT.

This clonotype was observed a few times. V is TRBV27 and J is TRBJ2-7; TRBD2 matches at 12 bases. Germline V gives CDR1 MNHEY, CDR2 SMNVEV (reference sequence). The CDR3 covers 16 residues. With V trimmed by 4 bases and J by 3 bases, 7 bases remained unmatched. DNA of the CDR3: TGTGCCAGCAGTTCAGGACTAGCGGGATGGAACTACGAGCAGTACTTC. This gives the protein CASSSGLAGWNYEQYF.

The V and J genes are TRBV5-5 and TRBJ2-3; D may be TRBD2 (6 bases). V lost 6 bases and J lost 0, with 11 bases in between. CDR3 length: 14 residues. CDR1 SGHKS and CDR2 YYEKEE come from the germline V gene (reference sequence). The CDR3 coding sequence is TGTGCCAGCATTAATAGCGGTAGCACAGATACGCAGTATTTT. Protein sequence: CASINSGSTDTQYF.

In DNA form, the CDR3 reads TGTGCCAGCAGTTACTGGATCCTTCGAGGGTTTTACAATGAGCAGTTCTTC. Its protein product is CASSYWILRGFYNEQFF. The rearrangement joins TRBV6-8 to TRBJ2-1; a weak D match, TRBD2 (5 bases). V gave up 1 base and J gave up 4 bases, with 17 bases separating them. This CDR3 is 17 amino acids long. CDR1 MNHGY and CDR2 SAAAGT come from the germline V gene.

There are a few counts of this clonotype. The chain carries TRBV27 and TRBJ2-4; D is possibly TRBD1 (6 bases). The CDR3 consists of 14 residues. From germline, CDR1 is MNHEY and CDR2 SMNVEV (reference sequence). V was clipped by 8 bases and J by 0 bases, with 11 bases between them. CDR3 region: CASGTGLAKNIQYF. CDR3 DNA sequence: TGTGCCAGCGGAACAGGGTTAGCCAAAAACATTCAGTACTTC.

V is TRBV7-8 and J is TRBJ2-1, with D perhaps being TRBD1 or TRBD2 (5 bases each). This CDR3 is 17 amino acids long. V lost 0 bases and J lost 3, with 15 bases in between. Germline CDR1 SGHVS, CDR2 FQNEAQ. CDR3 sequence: CASSLASSGRIYNEQFF. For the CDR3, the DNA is TGTGCCAGCAGCTTAGCGAGTTCGGGACGGATCTACAATGAGCAGTTCTTC.

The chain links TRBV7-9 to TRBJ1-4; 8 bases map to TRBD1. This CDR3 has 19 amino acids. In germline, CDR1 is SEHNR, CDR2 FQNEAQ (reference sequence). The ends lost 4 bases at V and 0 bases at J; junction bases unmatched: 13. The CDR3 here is CASSWPYQGARATNEKLFF. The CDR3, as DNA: TGTGCCAGCAGCTGGCCATATCAGGGGGCAAGGGCAACTAATGAAAAACTGTTTTTT.

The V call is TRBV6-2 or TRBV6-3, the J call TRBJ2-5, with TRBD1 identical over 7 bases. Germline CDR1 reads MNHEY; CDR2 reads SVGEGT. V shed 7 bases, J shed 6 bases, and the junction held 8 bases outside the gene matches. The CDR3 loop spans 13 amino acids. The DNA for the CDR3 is TGTGCCAGCACCTGGGTACAGGGGAAGACCCAGTACTTC. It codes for CASTWVQGKTQYF.

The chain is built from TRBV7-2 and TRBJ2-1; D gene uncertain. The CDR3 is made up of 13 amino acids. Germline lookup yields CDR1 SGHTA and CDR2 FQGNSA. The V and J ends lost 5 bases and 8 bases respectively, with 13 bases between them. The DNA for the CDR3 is TGTGCCAGCAGCCTCACAACCCGGGATGAGCAGTTCTTC. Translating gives CASSLTTRDEQFF.

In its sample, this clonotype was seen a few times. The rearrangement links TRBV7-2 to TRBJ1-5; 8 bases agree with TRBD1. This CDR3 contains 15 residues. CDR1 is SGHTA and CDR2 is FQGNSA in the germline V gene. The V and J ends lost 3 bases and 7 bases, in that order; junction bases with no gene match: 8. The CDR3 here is CASSLTGVLRQPQHF. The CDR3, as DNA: TGTGCCAGCAGCTTGACAGGGGTCCTCCGGCAGCCCCAGCATTTT.

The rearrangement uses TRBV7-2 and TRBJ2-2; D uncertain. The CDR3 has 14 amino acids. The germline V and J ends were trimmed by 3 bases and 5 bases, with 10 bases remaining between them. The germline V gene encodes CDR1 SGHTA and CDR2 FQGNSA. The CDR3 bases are TGTGCCAGCAGCTTCCATGAAGGGACCGGGGAGCTGTTTTTT. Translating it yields CASSFHEGTGELFF.

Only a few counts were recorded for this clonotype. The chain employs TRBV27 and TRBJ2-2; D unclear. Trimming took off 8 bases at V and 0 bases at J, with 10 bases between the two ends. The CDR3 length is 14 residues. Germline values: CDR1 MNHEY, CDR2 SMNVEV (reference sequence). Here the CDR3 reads CASGRITNTGELFF. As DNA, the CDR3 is TGTGCCAGCGGTAGGATCACGAACACCGGGGAGCTGTTTTTT.

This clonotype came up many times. The CDR3 loop is CASNGRTYEQYF. The CDR3 DNA sequence: TGTGCCAGCAACGGGAGAACCTACGAGCAGTACTTC. V and J are TRBV6-5 and TRBJ2-7; D is perhaps TRBD2 (6 bases). There are 12 residues in the CDR3. The germline V gene encodes CDR1 MNHEY and CDR2 SVGAGI. V was shortened by 7 bases and J by 2 bases, with 9 bases between the two germline ends.

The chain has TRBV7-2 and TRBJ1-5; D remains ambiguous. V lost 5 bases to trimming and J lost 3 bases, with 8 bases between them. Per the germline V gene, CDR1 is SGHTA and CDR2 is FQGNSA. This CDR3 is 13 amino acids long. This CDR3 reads CASSVSFNQPQHF. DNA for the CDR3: TGTGCCAGCAGCGTCTCATTCAATCAGCCCCAGCATTTT. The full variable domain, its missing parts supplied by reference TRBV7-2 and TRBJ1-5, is GAGVSQSPSNKVTEKGKDVELRCDPISGHTALYWYRQSLGQGLEFLIYFQGNSAPDKSGLPSDRFSAERTGGSVSTLTIQRTQQEDSAVYLCASSVSFNQPQHFGDGTRLSIL.

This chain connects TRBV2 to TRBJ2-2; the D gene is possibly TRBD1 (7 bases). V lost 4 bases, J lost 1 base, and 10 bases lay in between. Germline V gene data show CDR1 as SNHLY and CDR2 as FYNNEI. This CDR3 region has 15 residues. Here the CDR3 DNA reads TGTGCCAGCAGTGGCCAGGGGGGGAACACCGGGGAGCTGTTTTTT. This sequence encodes CASSGQGGNTGELFF.

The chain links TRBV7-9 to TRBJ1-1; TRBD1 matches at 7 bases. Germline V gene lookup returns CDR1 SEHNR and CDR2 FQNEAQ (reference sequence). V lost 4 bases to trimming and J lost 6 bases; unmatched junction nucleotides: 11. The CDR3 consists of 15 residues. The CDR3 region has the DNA TGTGCCAGCAGCTCCCCCGCAGCGAGGGGGCCTGAAGCTTTCTTT. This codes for CASSSPAARGPEAFF.

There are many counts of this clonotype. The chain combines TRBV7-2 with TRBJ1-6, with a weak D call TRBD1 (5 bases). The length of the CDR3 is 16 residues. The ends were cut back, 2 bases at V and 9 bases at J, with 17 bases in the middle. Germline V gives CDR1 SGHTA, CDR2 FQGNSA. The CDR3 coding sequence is TGTGCCAGCAGCTTACGCGGGGGATCGAGGAGTTCACCCCTCCACTTT. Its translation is CASSLRGGSRSSPLHF.

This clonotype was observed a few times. CDR3 amino acids: CASSWVRGRVGSGQYF. Written as DNA, the CDR3 is TGTGCCAGCAGCTGGGTGAGGGGCAGGGTAGGGTCCGGGCAGTACTTC. J is TRBJ2-7 and V is TRBV11-2; TRBD1 or TRBD2 may be the D gene (5 bases each). V was trimmed by 4 bases and J by 9 bases, leaving 25 bases between them. This CDR3 is 16 amino acids long. CDR1 is SGHAT, CDR2 FQNNGV, per germline.

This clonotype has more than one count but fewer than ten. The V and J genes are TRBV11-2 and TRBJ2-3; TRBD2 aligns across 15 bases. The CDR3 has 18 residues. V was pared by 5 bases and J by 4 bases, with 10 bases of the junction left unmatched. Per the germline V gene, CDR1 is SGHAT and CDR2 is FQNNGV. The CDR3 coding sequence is TGTGCCAGCAGCAAAAGCGTAGGACTAGCGGGAGGGGCAGATACGCAGTATTTT. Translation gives CASSKSVGLAGGADTQYF.

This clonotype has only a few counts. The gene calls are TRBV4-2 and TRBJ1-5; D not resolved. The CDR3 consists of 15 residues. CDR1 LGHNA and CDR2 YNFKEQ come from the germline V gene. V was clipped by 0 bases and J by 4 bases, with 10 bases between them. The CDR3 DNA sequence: TGTGCCAGCAGCCAAGAGTTGGCAGTAAATCAGCCCCAGCATTTT. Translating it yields CASSQELAVNQPQHF.

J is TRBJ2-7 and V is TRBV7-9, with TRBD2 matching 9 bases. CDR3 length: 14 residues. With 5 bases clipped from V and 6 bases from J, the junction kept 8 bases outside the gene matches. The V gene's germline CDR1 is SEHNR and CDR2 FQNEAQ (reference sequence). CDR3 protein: CASSHSGSPGEQYF. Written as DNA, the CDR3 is TGTGCCAGCAGCCATAGCGGGAGCCCGGGCGAGCAGTACTTC.

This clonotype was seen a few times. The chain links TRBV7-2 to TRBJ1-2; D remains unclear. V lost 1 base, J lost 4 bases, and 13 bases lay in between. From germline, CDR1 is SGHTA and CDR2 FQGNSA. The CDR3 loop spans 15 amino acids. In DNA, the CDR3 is TGTGCCAGCAGCTTAGAGGCGAATCCCGGCTATGGCTACACCTTC. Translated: CASSLEANPGYGYTF. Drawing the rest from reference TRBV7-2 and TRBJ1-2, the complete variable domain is GAGVSQSPSNKVTEKGKDVELRCDPISGHTALYWYRQSLGQGLEFLIYFQGNSAPDKSGLPSDRFSAERTGGSVSTLTIQRTQQEDSAVYLCASSLEANPGYGYTFGSGTRLTVV.

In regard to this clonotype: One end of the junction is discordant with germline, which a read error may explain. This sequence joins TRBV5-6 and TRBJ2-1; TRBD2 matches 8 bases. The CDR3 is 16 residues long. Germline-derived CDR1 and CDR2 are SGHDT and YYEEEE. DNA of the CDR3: TGTGCCAGCAGCTTGGGAGCGGGAGCTTCCTTCAATGAGCAGTTCTTC. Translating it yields CASSLGAGASFNEQFF.